This entry features one T cell receptor beta chain sequence. V was pared by 3 bases and J by 8 bases, with 3 bases of the junction left unmatched. The CDR3 loop spans 12 amino acids. This specimen belongs to a study of T cells after yellow fever vaccination. Via MiXCR, TCRdb re-called the 5' RACE reads, giving one row per CDR3 protein. The data contain 300,000 to 400,000 distinct CDR3 sequences, roughly 8.7% of them seen just once; the ten biggest clones take up under 20%. The rearrangement uses TRBV12-3 or TRBV12-4 and TRBJ1-1, with 7 bases fitting TRBD1. This clonotype was obtained from a man aged 18 to 29 who received the YFV17D yellow fever vaccine. The sequencing used PBMCs, collected on the day of the first yellow fever vaccination. The chain's CDR3 is CASSFWDREAFF. The CDR3 region has the DNA TGTGCCAGCAGTTTTTGGGACAGAGAAGCTTTCTTT.